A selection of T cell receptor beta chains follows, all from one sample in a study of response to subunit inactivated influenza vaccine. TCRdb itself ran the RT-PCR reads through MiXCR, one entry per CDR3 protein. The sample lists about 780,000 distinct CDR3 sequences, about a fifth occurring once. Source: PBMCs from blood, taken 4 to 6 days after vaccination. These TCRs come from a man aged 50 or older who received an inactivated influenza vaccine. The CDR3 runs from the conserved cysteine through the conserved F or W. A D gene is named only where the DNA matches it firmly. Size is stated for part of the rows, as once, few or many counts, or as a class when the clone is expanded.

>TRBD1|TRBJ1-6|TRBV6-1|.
TGTGCCAGCAGGGACAGGGGGCTTCGTAATTCACCCCTCCACTTT
CASRDRGLRNSPLHF
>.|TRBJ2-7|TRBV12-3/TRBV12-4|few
TGTGCCAGCAGTTTATGGACAGCTACCTACGAGCAGTACTTC
CASSLWTATYEQYF
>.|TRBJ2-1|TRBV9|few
TGTGCCAGCAGCCTAGATTGGAGTGAGCAGTTCTTC
CASSLDWSEQFF
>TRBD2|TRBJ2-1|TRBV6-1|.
TGTGCCAGCAGTGAACTTACTAGCGGGGGTAGGAATGAGCAGTTCTTC
CASSELTSGGRNEQFF
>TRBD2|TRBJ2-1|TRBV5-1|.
TGCGCCAGCAGCACCCCGGGACTAGCGGGAGTTAATGAGCAGTTCTTC
CASSTPGLAGVNEQFF
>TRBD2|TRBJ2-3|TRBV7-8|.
TGTGCCAGCAGCCCGACACGGGCTAGCGGGTACACAGATACGCAGTATTTT
CASSPTRASGYTDTQYF
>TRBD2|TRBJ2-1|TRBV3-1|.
TGTGCCAGCAGCCAGACTAGCGGGAGGGCCCTTGAGCAGTTCTTC
CASSQTSGRALEQFF
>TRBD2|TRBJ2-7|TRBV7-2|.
TGTGCCAGCAGCTTAACTAGCGGCGAGCAGTACTTC
CASSLTSGEQYF
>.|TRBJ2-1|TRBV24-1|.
TGTGCCACCAGTGGCCTTCGGGAGTCCCTAACCAATGAGCAGTTCTTC
CATSGLRESLTNEQFF
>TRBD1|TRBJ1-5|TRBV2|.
TGTGCCAGCAGGGGGACAGGGGGGGGTCAGCCCCAGCATTTT
CASRGTGGGQPQHF